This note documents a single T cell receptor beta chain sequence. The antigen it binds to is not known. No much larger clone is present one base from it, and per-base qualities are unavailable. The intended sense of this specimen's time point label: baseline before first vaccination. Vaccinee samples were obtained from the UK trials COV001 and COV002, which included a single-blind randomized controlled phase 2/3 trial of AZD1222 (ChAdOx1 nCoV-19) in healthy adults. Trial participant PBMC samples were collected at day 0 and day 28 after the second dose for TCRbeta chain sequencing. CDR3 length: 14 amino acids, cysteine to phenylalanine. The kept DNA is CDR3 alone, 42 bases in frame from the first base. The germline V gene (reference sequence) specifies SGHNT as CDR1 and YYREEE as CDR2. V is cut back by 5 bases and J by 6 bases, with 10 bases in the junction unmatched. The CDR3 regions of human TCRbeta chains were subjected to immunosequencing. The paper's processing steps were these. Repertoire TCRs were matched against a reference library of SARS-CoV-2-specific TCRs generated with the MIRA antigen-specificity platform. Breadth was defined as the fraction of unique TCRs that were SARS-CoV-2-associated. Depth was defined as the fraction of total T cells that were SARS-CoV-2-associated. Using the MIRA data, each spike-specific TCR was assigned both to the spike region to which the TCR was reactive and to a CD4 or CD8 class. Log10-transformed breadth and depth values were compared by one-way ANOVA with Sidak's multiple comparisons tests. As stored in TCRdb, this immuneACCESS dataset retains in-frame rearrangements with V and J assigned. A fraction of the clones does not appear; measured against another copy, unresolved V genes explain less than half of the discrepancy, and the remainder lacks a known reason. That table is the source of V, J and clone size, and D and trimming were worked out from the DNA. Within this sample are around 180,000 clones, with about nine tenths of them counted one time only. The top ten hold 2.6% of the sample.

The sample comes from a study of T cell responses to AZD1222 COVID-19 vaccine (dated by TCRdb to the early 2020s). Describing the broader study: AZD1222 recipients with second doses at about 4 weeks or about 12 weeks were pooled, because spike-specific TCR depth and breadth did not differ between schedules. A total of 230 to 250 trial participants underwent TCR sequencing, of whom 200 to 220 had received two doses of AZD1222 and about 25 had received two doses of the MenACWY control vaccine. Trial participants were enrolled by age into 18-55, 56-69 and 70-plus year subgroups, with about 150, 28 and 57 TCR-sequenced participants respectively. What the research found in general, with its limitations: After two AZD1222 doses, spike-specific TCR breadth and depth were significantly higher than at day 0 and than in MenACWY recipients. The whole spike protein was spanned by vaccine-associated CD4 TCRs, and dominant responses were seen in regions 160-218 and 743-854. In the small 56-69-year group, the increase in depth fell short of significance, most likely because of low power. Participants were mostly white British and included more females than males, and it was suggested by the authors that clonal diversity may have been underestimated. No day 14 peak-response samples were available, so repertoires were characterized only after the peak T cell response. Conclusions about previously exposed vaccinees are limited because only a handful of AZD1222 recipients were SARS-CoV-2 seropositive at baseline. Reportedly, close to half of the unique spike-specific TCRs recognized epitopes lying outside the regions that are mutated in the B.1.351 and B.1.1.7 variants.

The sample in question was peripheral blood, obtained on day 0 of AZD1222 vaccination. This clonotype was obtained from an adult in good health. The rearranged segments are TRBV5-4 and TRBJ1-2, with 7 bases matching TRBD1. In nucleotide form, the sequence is TGTGCCAGCAGTCGAATGACAGGGTATGATGGCTACACCTTC. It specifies CASSRMTGYDGYTF. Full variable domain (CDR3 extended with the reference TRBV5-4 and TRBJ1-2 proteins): ETGVTQSPTHLIKTRGQQVTLRCSSQSGHNTVSWYQQALGQGPQFIFQYYREEENGRGNFPPRFSGLQFPNYSSELNVNALELDDSALYLCASSRMTGYDGYTFGSGTRLTVV.